This T cell receptor beta chain comes out of a study of blood T cell repertoires in COVID-19. This CDR3 region has 17 residues. CDR1 is SGHTA and CDR2 is FQGNSA in the germline V gene. The V gene lost 1 base and the J gene lost 5 bases, with 21 bases spanning the gap. Generated by immunoSEQ multiplex PCR, the TCRdb table keeps only in-frame clones and is missing some. The table lists around 210,000 clones, roughly four fifths of them singletons. The chain links TRBV7-2 to TRBJ2-7, with D tentatively TRBD2 (5 bases). The receptor was derived from a woman older than 75 with COVID-19, enrolled during active disease. The source material was peripheral blood. CDR3 amino acids: CASSLVGRTAGKDEQYF. For the CDR3, the DNA is TGTGCCAGCAGCTTAGTAGGTCGGACTGCCGGCAAGGACGAGCAGTACTTC.